One TCR beta chain is described in this entry. Its antigen has not been determined. No base quality information exists; no much larger clone differs at one position. The collaborating institutions used their own protocols to collect whole blood in K2EDTA tubes. For TCRbeta analysis, collaborators shipped samples in one of three forms: frozen whole blood, isolated PBMCs, or DNA extracted from either of those sample types. This record belongs to a study of blood T cell repertoires in COVID-19 (dated by TCRdb to 2020 to 2022). About the investigation overall: Samples from collaborators originated in the United States, Italy and Spain and spanned both the acute and convalescent phases of COVID-19. The prospective study material was composed of cDNA or gDNA derived from T cells, B-cell-depleted T cells, or PBMCs. Subjects who had been exposed to COVID-19, were actively infected with it, or had recovered from it provided the deeply sampled blood TCRbeta repertoires that made up the dataset. A freely available public database, intended as a resource for researchers studying the immune response to SARS-CoV-2, is where the repertoires were released. The samples were drawn from the first 160 participants of the ongoing ImmuneRACE study and from 950 to 1,500 subjects provided by 6 global collaborators. Nearly every sample came with metadata listing a de-identified subject ID, COVID-19 status, age in years and sex. Where HLA class I and class II types were available, the types were taken from metadata supplied by the sample provider, not from assay-based typing.

CDR3 length: 19 amino acids, cysteine to phenylalanine. The DNA shown is the 57-base CDR3, in frame from base 1. CDR1 and CDR2 were assigned from the germline V gene as MNHNS and SASEGT. V and J are trimmed by 4 bases and 1 base, and the gene matches miss 15 bases of the junction. Paper-wide results and their limitations: How much clinical and demographic metadata was included differed by source and by participant, and the metadata was provided uncurated.

The immunoSEQ Assay, a bias-controlled multiplex PCR, was used to amplify TCRbeta CDR3 regions from genomic DNA. For the original study's pipeline: Within the assay, amplification of reference gene primers was used to estimate how many nucleated cells each sample contained. To quantify the absolute abundance of each unique TCRbeta CDR3 rearrangement, sequence reads were collapsed and filtered. For each sample, productive Simpson clonality was calculated by taking the square root of Simpson's diversity index across productive rearrangements. Held by TCRdb, this immuneACCESS table contains in-frame sequences only and omits some clones. Under half of the omission traces to an unresolved V gene where checked; the cause of the rest is unknown. That table is the source of V, J and clone size, and D and trimming were worked out from the DNA. The sample table holds about 95,000 clones, of which 89% were seen once. The biggest ten clones account for 3% to 4% of the sample.

The sequence is built from TRBV6-1 and TRBJ1-5; 8 central bases correspond to TRBD1. The sample comprised peripheral blood. This clonotype was obtained from a woman in her 70s with acute or convalescent COVID-19. At the DNA level, the sequence is TGTGCCAGCAGTGCTCCCCCCCCGCAGGGGGCAGGCAGCAATCAGCCCCAGCATTTT. Its translation is CASSAPPPQGAGSNQPQHF.